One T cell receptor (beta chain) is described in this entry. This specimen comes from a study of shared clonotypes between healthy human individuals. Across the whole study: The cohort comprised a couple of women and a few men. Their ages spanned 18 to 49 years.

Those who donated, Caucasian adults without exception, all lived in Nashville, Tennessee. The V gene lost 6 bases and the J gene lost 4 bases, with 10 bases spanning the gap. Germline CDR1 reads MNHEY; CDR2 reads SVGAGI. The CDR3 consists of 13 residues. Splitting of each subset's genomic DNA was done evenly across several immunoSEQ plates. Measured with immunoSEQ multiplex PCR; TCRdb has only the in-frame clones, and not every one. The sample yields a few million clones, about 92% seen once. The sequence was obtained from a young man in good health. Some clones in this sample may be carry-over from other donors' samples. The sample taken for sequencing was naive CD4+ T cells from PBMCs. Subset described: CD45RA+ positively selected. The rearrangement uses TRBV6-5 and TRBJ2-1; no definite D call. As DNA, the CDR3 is TGTGCCAGCAGGGAGATATATTACAATGAGCAGTTCTTC. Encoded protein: CASREIYYNEQFF.